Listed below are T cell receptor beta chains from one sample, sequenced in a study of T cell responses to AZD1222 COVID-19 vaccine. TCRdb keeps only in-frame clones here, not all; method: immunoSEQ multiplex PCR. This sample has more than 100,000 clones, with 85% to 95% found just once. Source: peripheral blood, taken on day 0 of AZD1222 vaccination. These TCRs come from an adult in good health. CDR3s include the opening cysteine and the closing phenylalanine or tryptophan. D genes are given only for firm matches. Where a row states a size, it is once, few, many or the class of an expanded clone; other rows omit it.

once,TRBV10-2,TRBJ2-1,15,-,CASRLVSSSYNEQFF,TGCGCCAGCAGGCTTGTTTCGAGCTCCTACAATGAGCAGTTCTTC
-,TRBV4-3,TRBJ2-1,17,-,CASSQDLNRAFYNEQFF,TGCGCCAGCAGCCAAGATCTCAACAGGGCTTTCTACAATGAGCAGTTCTTC
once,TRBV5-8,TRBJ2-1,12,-,CASSLGGNEQFF,TGTGCCAGCAGCTTGGGCGGGAATGAGCAGTTCTTC
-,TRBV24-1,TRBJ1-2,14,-,CATSVTGINYGYTF,TGTGCCACCAGTGTCACAGGGATAAACTATGGCTACACCTTC
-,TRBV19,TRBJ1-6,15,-,CASTQRGIGNSPLHF,TGTGCCAGTACCCAAAGGGGGATTGGGAATTCACCCCTCCACTTT
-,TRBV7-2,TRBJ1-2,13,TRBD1,CASTGQGAYGYTF,TGTGCCAGCACCGGTCAGGGGGCATATGGCTACACCTTC
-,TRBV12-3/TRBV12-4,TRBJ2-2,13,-,CASSLMVTGELFF,TGTGCCAGCAGTTTAATGGTGACCGGGGAGCTGTTTTTT
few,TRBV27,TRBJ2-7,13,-,CASSPYDQYEQYF,TGTGCCAGCAGCCCGTACGATCAGTACGAGCAGTACTTC
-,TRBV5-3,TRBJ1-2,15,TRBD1,CARSRDRVPSYGYTF,TGTGCCAGAAGCCGGGACAGGGTCCCATCCTATGGCTACACCTTC
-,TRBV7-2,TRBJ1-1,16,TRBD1,CASSFQPRGQGTEAFF,TGTGCCAGCAGCTTCCAACCAAGAGGACAGGGCACTGAAGCTTTCTTT
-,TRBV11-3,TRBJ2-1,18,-,CASIPKGIRVGRYNEQFF,TGTGCCAGCATCCCCAAAGGGATACGGGTCGGTAGGTACAATGAGCAGTTCTTC
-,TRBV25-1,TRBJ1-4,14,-,CASSESGINEKLFF,TGTGCCAGCAGTGAATCGGGTATAAATGAAAAACTGTTTTTT
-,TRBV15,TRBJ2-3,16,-,CATSTLRERGGDTQYF,TGTGCCACCAGCACCCTCCGGGAAAGGGGGGGAGATACGCAGTATTTT
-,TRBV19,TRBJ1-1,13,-,CASLGGLNTEAFF,TGTGCCAGTTTAGGTGGGCTGAACACTGAAGCTTTCTTT
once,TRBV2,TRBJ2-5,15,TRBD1,CASSVRGQGQETQYF,TGTGCCAGCAGTGTCAGGGGACAGGGGCAAGAGACCCAGTACTTC
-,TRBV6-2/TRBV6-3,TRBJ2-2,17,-,CASSRRGTAVLTGELFF,TGTGCCAGCAGTCGGCGGGGGACAGCCGTTTTAACCGGGGAGCTGTTTTTT
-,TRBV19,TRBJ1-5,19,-,CASSPSDSPMRVWNQPQHF,TGTGCCAGTAGTCCCTCGGACAGTCCAATGAGGGTTTGGAATCAGCCCCAGCATTTT
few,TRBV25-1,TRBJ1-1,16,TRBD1,CASSDSQGASLGEAFF,TGTGCCAGCAGTGATTCACAGGGGGCAAGTTTGGGTGAAGCTTTCTTT
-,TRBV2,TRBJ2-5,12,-,CASSEIGETQYF,TGTGCCAGCAGTGAGATAGGGGAGACCCAGTACTTC
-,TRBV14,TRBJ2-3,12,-,CASSQVRKEQYF,TGTGCCAGCAGCCAAGTTCGGAAGGAGCAGTATTTT
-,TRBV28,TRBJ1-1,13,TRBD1,CASTQGAWGEAFF,TGTGCCAGCACCCAGGGGGCCTGGGGTGAAGCTTTCTTT
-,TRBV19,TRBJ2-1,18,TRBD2,CASSLSSGSIGPYNEQFF,TGTGCCAGTAGTCTTTCTAGCGGGAGTATTGGCCCCTACAATGAGCAGTTCTTC
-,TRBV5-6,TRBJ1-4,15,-,CASSFLQGSNEKLFF,TGTGCCAGCAGCTTCCTACAGGGCTCTAATGAAAAACTGTTTTTT
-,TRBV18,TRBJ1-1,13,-,CASSRSLNTEAFF,TGTGCCAGCTCACGAAGTCTAAACACTGAAGCTTTCTTT
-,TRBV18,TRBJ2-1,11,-,CASSPSNEQFF,TGTGCCAGCTCACCAAGCAATGAGCAGTTCTTC
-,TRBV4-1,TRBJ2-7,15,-,CASSQMPGHSYEQYF,TGCGCCAGCAGCCAGATGCCGGGACATAGCTACGAGCAGTACTTC
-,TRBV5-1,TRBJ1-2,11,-,CASSSRDGYTF,TGCGCCAGCAGCTCCCGGGATGGCTACACCTTC
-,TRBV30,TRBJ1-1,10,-,CAWNAGEAFF,TGTGCCTGGAACGCAGGGGAAGCTTTCTTT
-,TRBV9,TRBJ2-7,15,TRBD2,CASSVDSTSPYEQYF,TGTGCCAGCAGCGTAGATTCGACTAGCCCCTACGAGCAGTACTTC
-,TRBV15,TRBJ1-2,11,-,CAIRASYGYTF,TGTGCCATCCGGGCCTCCTATGGCTACACCTTC
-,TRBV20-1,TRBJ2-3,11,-,CSAWETRSQYF,TGCAGTGCCTGGGAGACTAGGTCGCAGTATTTT
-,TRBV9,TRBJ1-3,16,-,CASSVARENSGNTIYF,TGTGCCAGCAGCGTAGCTAGGGAGAACTCTGGAAACACCATATATTTT
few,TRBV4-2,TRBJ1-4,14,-,CASSQELGRTKLFF,TGTGCCAGCAGCCAAGAGTTGGGTCGGACAAAACTGTTTTTT
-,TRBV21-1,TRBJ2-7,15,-,CASSGGVATSYEQYF,TGTGCCAGCAGCGGGGGTGTAGCTACGTCCTACGAGCAGTACTTC
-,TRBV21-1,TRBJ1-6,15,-,CASSKVNRYNSPLHF,TGTGCCAGCAGCAAAGTCAACAGGTATAATTCACCCCTCCACTTT
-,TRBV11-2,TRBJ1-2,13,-,CASSLTLESGYTF,TGTGCCAGCAGCTTGACACTAGAATCTGGCTACACCTTC
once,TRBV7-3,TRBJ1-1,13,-,CASSDGRGTEAFF,TGTGCCAGCAGCGACGGAAGGGGGACTGAAGCTTTCTTT
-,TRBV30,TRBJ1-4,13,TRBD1,CAWSKGTVEKLFF,TGTGCCTGGAGCAAGGGGACAGTTGAAAAACTGTTTTTT
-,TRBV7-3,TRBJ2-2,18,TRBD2,CASSPRPAGAPGTGELFF,TGTGCCAGCAGCCCCCGGCCAGCGGGGGCGCCGGGGACCGGGGAGCTGTTTTTT
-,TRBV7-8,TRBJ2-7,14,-,CASSPRVSSYEQYF,TGTGCCAGCAGCCCCAGGGTGAGCTCCTACGAGCAGTACTTC
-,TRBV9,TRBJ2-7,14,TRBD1,CASSPGQGVHEQYF,TGTGCCAGCAGCCCCGGACAGGGGGTGCACGAGCAGTACTTC
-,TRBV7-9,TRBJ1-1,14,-,CASSGGFTNTEAFF,TGTGCCAGCAGCGGCGGGTTCACGAACACTGAAGCTTTCTTT
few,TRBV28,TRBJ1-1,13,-,CASSYQVHTEAFF,TGTGCCAGCAGTTACCAGGTCCACACTGAAGCTTTCTTT
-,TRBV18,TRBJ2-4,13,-,CASSPGAQDIQYF,TGTGCCAGCTCACCGGGCGCCCAAGACATTCAGTACTTC
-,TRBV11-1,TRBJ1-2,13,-,CASSLAGSSGYTF,TGTGCCAGCAGCTTAGCTGGGTCGAGTGGCTACACCTTC
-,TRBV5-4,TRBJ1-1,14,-,CASSLPQGFTEAFF,TGTGCCAGCAGCCTACCACAGGGCTTCACTGAAGCTTTCTTT
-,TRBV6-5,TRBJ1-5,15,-,CASTPTRGINQPQHF,TGTGCCAGCACTCCCACCCGGGGCATCAATCAGCCCCAGCATTTT
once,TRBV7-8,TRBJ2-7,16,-,CASSLNLADSSYEQYF,TGTGCCAGCAGCTTAAACCTAGCGGACAGCTCCTACGAGCAGTACTTC
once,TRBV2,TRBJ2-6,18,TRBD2,CASSELAGRGSGANVLTF,TGTGCCAGCAGTGAGTTAGCGGGAAGAGGATCTGGGGCCAACGTCCTGACTTTC